This TCR beta chain was identified in a study of somatic mutations in cytotoxic T cells in rheumatoid arthritis. Study details: Patients gave 30 ml EDTA peripheral blood immediately after diagnosis, prior to starting treatment. The study's findings and limits: The clonality of CD8+ T cells was not significantly different between rheumatoid arthritis patients and age-matched healthy controls.

Flow cytometry was used to check the purity of CD4+ and CD8+ cells, which had been isolated by positive magnetic bead selection. This table comes from immunoSEQ multiplex PCR, and its TCRdb copy is limited to in-frame clones, with some not included. The repertoire includes 20,000 to 25,000 clones, 80% to 90% of them detected once, and 3.5% to 4.5% sits in the top ten. CDR1 is MNHEY, CDR2 SMNVEV, per germline (reference sequence). V lost 3 bases and J 2 bases, leaving 14 bases between the germline ends. This CDR3 spans 15 amino acids. Worth noting for this clone: Its antigen is undetermined.

What was sequenced was CD8+ T cells sorted from blood. The chain has TRBV27 and TRBJ2-7; perhaps D is TRBD1 or TRBD2 (6 bases each). The TCR was taken from an adult with rheumatoid arthritis. The CDR3 spells CASSLATGGTYEQYF. The DNA for the CDR3 is TGTGCCAGCAGTTTGGCAACCGGGGGCACCTACGAGCAGTACTTC.